The source of this T cell receptor beta chain is a study of blood T cell repertoires in COVID-19. Across the study: T cells, B-cell-depleted T cells, or PBMCs provided the cDNA or gDNA that served as material.

TCRdb's table, derived via immunoSEQ multiplex PCR, lists solely in-frame clones and lacks some. The sample contains about 150,000 clones, 84% of which appear only once. Those designated as exposed participants met a COVID-19 case within 2 weeks before study entry. The sample comprised PBMCs or T cells enriched from blood (not recorded which). This sequence was found in a woman aged 50 to 60 who had been exposed to COVID-19.

The CDR3 nucleotides are TGTGCCAGCAGCGTAGGTTCCCGACAGTTGAACACTGAAGCTTTCTTT. It encodes CASSVGSRQLNTEAFF. The chain has TRBV9 and TRBJ1-1; weak D call: TRBD1 (5 bases). The V and J ends lost 0 bases and 0 bases respectively, with 12 bases between them. This CDR3 has 16 residues. The germline CDR1 and CDR2 sequences are SGDLS and YYNGEE.